This passage covers 2 T cell receptor beta chains from one sample sequenced in a study of TIL therapy for anti-PD-1-resistant metastatic lung cancer. The immunoSEQ assay was v3. Sequencing was performed with immunoSEQ multiplex PCR; in TCRdb, only in-frame clones are kept and a portion is missing. The table records around 45,000 clones, over 65% of them present only once. Sample time point: pre-treatment sample, taken before nivolumab and TIL therapy. Pleural nodules or supraclavicular lymph nodes made up most of the excised metastases sampled. Sample: tumor tissue, taken at baseline. The origin of the receptors is a person aged 25-85 years with non-small cell lung cancer.

V gene TRBV19 combines with J gene TRBJ2-7, with TRBD1 identical over 10 bases. The germline CDR1 and CDR2 sequences are LNHDA and SQIVND (reference sequence). CDR3 length: 16 amino acids. V trimming: 4 bases; J trimming: 4 bases; junction bases outside the gene matches: 10. The CDR3 DNA is TGTGCCAGTAGTAGCCCGCGGACAGGGGGTGGATACGAGCAGTACTTC. This encodes CASSSPRTGGGYEQYF.

This chain links TRBV28 with TRBJ2-5; D is perhaps TRBD2 (5 bases). From germline, CDR1 is MDHEN and CDR2 SYDVKM. Trimming left V 4 bases short and J 0 bases short, with 15 bases between. This CDR3 comprises 16 residues. The CDR3 DNA sequence: TGTGCCAGCAGTTACTCGAGGACGGGATACCAAGAGACCCAGTACTTC. It yields the protein CASSYSRTGYQETQYF.